A single sample gave rise to the 25 T cell receptor beta chains below, sequenced in a study of T cells in Graves' hyperthyroidism and ophthalmopathy. TCR beta CDR3 regions were amplified from RNA transcripts. The HTBI primer set was used in a first-round RT-PCR of the TCR CDR3. TCRdb reprocessed the multiplex PCR reads via MiXCR and lists one record per CDR3 protein. The sample lists fewer than 350,000 distinct CDR3 sequences, over 15% occurring once. Specimen: blood. The receptors here all came from a woman in her thirties or forties with Graves' ophthalmopathy.

This clonotype was seen repeatedly, ten times or more. The gene calls are TRBV6-2 or TRBV6-3 and TRBJ1-1; 7 bases line up with TRBD1. Germline CDR1 is MNHEY and CDR2 is SVGEGT. This CDR3 is 15 amino acids long. The V segment lost 6 bases and the J segment 1 base; nucleotides outside the gene matches: 8. The chain's CDR3 is CASSSLRGRNTEAFF. CDR3 DNA: TGTGCCAGCAGCTCGCTCAGGGGGAGGAACACTGAAGCTTTCTTT.

This clonotype was observed many times. The chain links TRBV6-4 to TRBJ1-5; the D is unclear. Per germline, CDR1 MRHNA and CDR2 SNTAGT. This CDR3 is 17 amino acids long. Trimming shortened V by 2 bases and J by 0 bases, and 14 bases separated the two germline ends. The CDR3 here is CASSDGGTGNSNQPQHF. For the CDR3, the DNA is TGTGCCAGCAGTGACGGAGGCACGGGAAATAGCAATCAGCCCCAGCATTTT.

This clonotype has a handful of counts. The genes are TRBV4-3 and TRBJ1-1; D is undetermined. This CDR3 spans 17 amino acids. From germline, CDR1 is LGHNA and CDR2 YSLEER. V was cut by 4 bases and J by 7 bases, with 25 bases left in between. The CDR3, as DNA: TGCGCCAGCAGCCCCCTGGTTGGAGGAGTACAACCGAATGAAGCTTTCTTT. The encoded protein is CASSPLVGGVQPNEAFF.

This clonotype occurred many times. V is TRBV10-3 and J is TRBJ1-5, with 10 bases identical to TRBD1. In germline, CDR1 is ENHRY, CDR2 SYGVKD. With 9 bases clipped from V and 3 bases from J, the junction kept 5 bases outside the gene matches. The CDR3 extends over 14 amino acids. The CDR3 coding sequence is TGTGCCATAAAAGGGACAGGGGACAATCAGCCCCAGCATTTT. Residues: CAIKGTGDNQPQHF.

This clonotype was counted ten times or more. Here the CDR3 DNA reads TGTGCCACCAGTGACCGGACTAGCGGGAGTTACGAGCAGTACTTC. Its protein is CATSDRTSGSYEQYF. The chain employs TRBV24-1 and TRBJ2-7; 13 bases are shared with TRBD2. The germline gives CDR1 KGHDR, CDR2 SFDVKD. With V trimmed by 4 bases and J by 4 bases, 3 bases remained unmatched. CDR3 size: 15 residues.

The CDR3 loop reads CAWNSGRAIDEQYF. For the CDR3, the DNA is TGTGCCTGGAATAGCGGGAGGGCCATCGACGAGCAGTACTTC. This rearrangement joins TRBV30 to TRBJ2-7; the match to TRBD2 covers 11 bases. CDR3 length equals 14 residues. Germline V lookup: CDR1 GTSNPN, CDR2 SVGIG (reference sequence). The trim removed 4 bases at V and 5 bases at J, leaving 7 bases unmatched.

This clonotype was counted ten times or more. The V gene is TRBV28, the J gene TRBJ2-7, with D perhaps being TRBD1 or TRBD2 (5 bases each). CDR1 is MDHEN, CDR2 SYDVKM, per germline. The V end lost 3 bases, the J end lost 6 bases, and 15 bases lay between the germline ends. There are 14 residues in the CDR3. In DNA form, the CDR3 reads TGTGCCAGCAGTTTCGGGACCAAGCTTTTCGAGCAGTACTTC. This codes for CASSFGTKLFEQYF.

The chain employs TRBV7-2 and TRBJ1-2, with 9 nucleotides matching TRBD1. Looked up from germline, CDR1 is SGHTA and CDR2 is FQGNSA. The CDR3 is made up of 15 amino acids. Trimming at V came to 5 bases and at J to 6 bases, leaving 10 bases not matched to a gene. CDR3 nucleotide sequence: TGTGCCAGCAGCCCGGGGACAGGGTGGATGGATGGCTACACCTTC. Residues: CASSPGTGWMDGYTF.

The chain links TRBV6-1 to TRBJ2-7; 9 nucleotides agree with TRBD2. V lost 7 bases, J lost 5 bases, and 18 bases stayed unmatched. Germline V gene data show CDR1 as MNHNS and CDR2 as SASEGT. The CDR3 has 17 amino acids. The CDR3 DNA is TGTGCCAGCACCCCCCGATCGATAGCGGGAGCTCTAAACGAGCAGTACTTC. Translation gives CASTPRSIAGALNEQYF.

Many counts were recorded for this clonotype. The chain employs TRBV28 and TRBJ1-1; 10 nucleotides agree with TRBD1. The junction had 6 bases not matched to a gene; V was cut back by 5 bases and J by 3 bases. The germline gives CDR1 MDHEN, CDR2 SYDVKM. This CDR3 region has 15 residues. CDR3 sequence reads: CASSDPGQGDTEAFF. CDR3 nucleotides: TGTGCCAGCAGTGACCCCGGACAGGGGGACACTGAAGCTTTCTTT.

Many counts were recorded for this clonotype. The CDR3 coding sequence is TGTGCCAGCCAACCTCCAAGCACCTCGAACTACGAGCAGTACTTC. Translating it yields CASQPPSTSNYEQYF. The chain employs TRBV28 and TRBJ2-7; no firm D call. V was pared by 8 bases and J by 3 bases, with 20 bases between. The CDR3 consists of 15 residues. CDR1 and CDR2 from the germline V gene are MDHEN and SYDVKM. The full variable domain, completed using reference TRBV28 and TRBJ2-7, is DVKVTQSSRYLVKRTGEKVFLECVQDMDHENMFWYRQDPGLGLRLIYFSYDVKMKEKGDIPEGYSVSREKKERFSLILESASTNQTSMYLCASQPPSTSNYEQYFGPGTRLTVT.

The chain is built from TRBV12-3 or TRBV12-4 and TRBJ2-4; TRBD1 might be the D (6 bases). CDR3 size: 14 residues. The V end lost 6 bases, the J end lost 0 bases, and 9 bases lay between the germline ends. CDR3 coding DNA: TGTGCCAGCAGACAGGGTCGAGCCAAAAACATTCAGTACTTC. Translation gives CASRQGRAKNIQYF.

This clonotype came up many times. The V gene is TRBV15, the J gene TRBJ2-7; D possibly matches TRBD1 or TRBD2 (6 bases each). CDR3 length equals 15 residues. Trimming left V 1 base short and J 5 bases short, with 15 bases between. CDR1 and CDR2 (germline): LNHNV, YYDKDF (reference sequence). This CDR3 reads CATSRVEGERNEQYF. CDR3 in DNA: TGTGCCACCAGCAGAGTGGAGGGGGAGAGAAACGAGCAGTACTTC.

This clonotype was detected a few times. This sequence may be a read error, since a much larger clone differs from it by one base. The CDR3 DNA sequence: TGTGCCAGCAGTGAGGTCGGTAACTATGGCTACACCTTC. Its translation: CASSEVGNYGYTF. The chain is built from TRBV27 and TRBJ1-2; no clear D gene. CDR1 is MNHEY and CDR2 is SMNVEV in the germline V gene (reference sequence). The CDR3 has 13 amino acids. The V end lost 5 bases, the J end lost 1 base, and 8 bases lay between the germline ends.

This clonotype was recorded many times. This chain links TRBV24-1 with TRBJ2-4, with unresolved D. Trimming removed 4 bases from V and 9 bases from J, with 15 bases in between. This CDR3 contains 14 residues. In germline, CDR1 is KGHDR, CDR2 SFDVKD. The CDR3 DNA is TGTGCCACCAGTGACCCTGACCTGAAGGGCATTCAGTACTTC. It is translated as CATSDPDLKGIQYF.

The V gene is TRBV6-2 or TRBV6-3, the J gene TRBJ1-2; 8 nucleotides align to TRBD1. V trimming: 5 bases; J trimming: 3 bases; junction bases outside the gene matches: 8. CDR3 length: 15 residues. CDR1 MNHEY and CDR2 SVGEGT come from the germline V gene. The CDR3, as DNA: TGTGCCAGCAGTCGAGGGACAGGACGAGACTATGGCTACACCTTC. It translates to CASSRGTGRDYGYTF.

The J gene is TRBJ2-5, the V gene TRBV30; 7 nucleotides agree with TRBD1. CDR1 GTSNPN and CDR2 SVGIG come from the germline V gene (reference sequence). The V segment lost 7 bases and the J segment 4 bases; nucleotides outside the gene matches: 6. The length of the CDR3 is 12 residues. The CDR3 DNA is TGTGCCTTGGCGACAGGGACAGAGACCCAGTACTTC. This codes for CALATGTETQYF.

About this clonotype itself: An end of the junction does not agree with germline; a read error may underlie this. V gene TRBV6-1 combines with J gene TRBJ1-2, with D uncertain. CDR3 length: 13 residues. The V gene's germline CDR1 is MNHNS and CDR2 SASEGT. CDR3 DNA sequence: TGTGCCACCTCCATGGCGAGGAACTATGGCTACAGCTTC. Protein sequence: CATSMARNYGYSF.

This clonotype was seen many times. The rearrangement uses TRBV29-1 and TRBJ1-1, with 8 bases lining up with TRBD1. The junction had 8 bases not matched to a gene; V was cut back by 6 bases and J by 5 bases. Germline V CDR1 and CDR2: SQVTM, ANQGSEA. The CDR3 loop spans 13 amino acids. CDR3 sequence reads: CSVTDRAKTEAFF. The CDR3 bases are TGCAGCGTGACGGACAGGGCGAAGACTGAAGCTTTCTTT.

This clonotype has at least ten counts. This rearrangement joins TRBV27 to TRBJ2-2, with 7 bases matching TRBD2. V shed 7 bases and J 6 bases; nucleotides not matched to a gene: 14. The CDR3 totals 16 residues. The germline CDR1 and CDR2 sequences are MNHEY and SMNVEV (reference sequence). The CDR3: CASNRVVGGNAGELFF. CDR3 nucleotide sequence: TGTGCCAGCAACCGCGTAGTCGGGGGGAATGCCGGGGAGCTGTTTTTT.

The chain links TRBV6-1 to TRBJ1-3; the D is unclear. Germline CDR1 is MNHNS and CDR2 is SASEGT. The CDR3 has 14 residues. Trimming took off 11 bases at V and 0 bases at J, with 14 bases between the two ends. The chain's CDR3 is CAGAGGSSGNTIYF. Here the CDR3 DNA reads TGTGCCGGCGCAGGTGGAAGCTCTGGAAACACCATATATTTT.

Turning to this clonotype: At one end, the junction sequence differs from germline, possibly due to a read error. The chain has TRBV5-1 and TRBJ1-1; TRBD1 matches at 9 bases. Germline V CDR1 and CDR2: SGHRS, YFSETQ. The CDR3 extends over 12 amino acids. CDR3 protein: CASSLLGQGSLF. In DNA form, the CDR3 reads TGCGCCAGCAGCCTGCTTGGACAGGGGTCTCTCTTT.

The gene calls are TRBV28 and TRBJ1-3; D not certain. Germline V gene sequence: CDR1 MDHEN, CDR2 SYDVKM. The CDR3 covers 14 residues. V was pared by 6 bases and J by 0 bases, with 9 bases between. The DNA of the CDR3 is TGTGCCAGCAGCCCCGTAAGCTCTGGAAACACCATATATTTT. Residues: CASSPVSSGNTIYF.

V and J are TRBV12-3 or TRBV12-4 and TRBJ2-2; D not resolved. The CDR3 has 13 amino acids. V lost 3 bases and J 7 bases, leaving 9 bases between the germline ends. In DNA form, the CDR3 reads TGTGCCAGCAGTTTCACTTGGGTCGGGGAGCTGTTTTTT. Its protein product is CASSFTWVGELFF.

The V and J genes are TRBV28 and TRBJ2-4, with 12 bases matching TRBD2. Germline-derived CDR1 and CDR2 are MDHEN and SYDVKM. The trim removed 6 bases at V and 1 base at J, leaving 13 bases unmatched. CDR3 length: 19 amino acids. CDR3 amino acids: CASSLSRRTSGTAKNIQYF. As DNA, the CDR3 is TGTGCCAGCAGCCTAAGCCGCAGGACTAGCGGGACCGCCAAAAACATTCAGTACTTC.